Detailed here is one T cell receptor (beta chain). Its antigen is not identified. A read error is possible here, since a much larger clone lies one base away. TCRdb reprocessed the PCR reads with MiXCR, giving one entry per CDR3 protein. The sample holds nearly 650,000 distinct CDR3 sequences, about 25% seen once. The sample is drawn from a study of molecular identifiers for immune sequencing clone quantification. General study points: In naive cells, under 1% of molecules belonged to clones above 20 RNA copies, against over 98% in effector cells.

The sequenced sample was naive CD8+ T cells from blood, with Jurkat cell RNA spiked in. The subset here: FACS-sorted CD8+CD4-CCR7+CD45RA+ naive T cells. The source of this sequence is a human donor in good health. Some libraries in this study had Jurkat cell RNA spiked in.

In nucleotides, the CDR3 is TGTGCCAGCAGTGTAGAAGCCAGGAATATTGGCTATGGCTACACCTTC. It translates to CASSVEARNIGYGYTF. This sequence joins TRBV2 and TRBJ1-2; D unclear. Germline lookup yields CDR1 SNHLY and CDR2 FYNNEI. V lost 4 bases and J 4 bases, leaving 19 bases between the germline ends. This CDR3 comprises 16 residues.